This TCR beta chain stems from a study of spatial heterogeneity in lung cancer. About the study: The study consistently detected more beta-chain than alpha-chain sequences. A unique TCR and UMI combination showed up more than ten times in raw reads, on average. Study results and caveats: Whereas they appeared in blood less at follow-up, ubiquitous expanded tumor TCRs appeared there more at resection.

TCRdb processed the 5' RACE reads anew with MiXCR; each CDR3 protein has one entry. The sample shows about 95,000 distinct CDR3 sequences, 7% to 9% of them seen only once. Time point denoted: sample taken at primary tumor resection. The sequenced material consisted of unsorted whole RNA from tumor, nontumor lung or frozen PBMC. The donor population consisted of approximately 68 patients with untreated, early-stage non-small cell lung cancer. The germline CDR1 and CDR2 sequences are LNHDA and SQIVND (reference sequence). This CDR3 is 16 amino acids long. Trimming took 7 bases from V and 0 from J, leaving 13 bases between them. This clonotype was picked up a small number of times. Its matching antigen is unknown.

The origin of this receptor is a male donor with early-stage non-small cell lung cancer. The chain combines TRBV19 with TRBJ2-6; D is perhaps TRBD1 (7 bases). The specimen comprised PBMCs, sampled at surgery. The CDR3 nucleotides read TGTGCCAGTAAGGGGCGGGACAGCTCTGGGGCCAACGTCCTGACTTTC. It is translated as CASKGRDSSGANVLTF. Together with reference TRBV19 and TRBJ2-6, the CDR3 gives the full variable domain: DGGITQSPKYLFRKEGQNVTLSCEQNLNHDAMYWYRQDPGQGLRLIYYSQIVNDFQKGDIAEGYSVSREKKESFPLTVTSAQKNPTAFYLCASKGRDSSGANVLTFGAGSRLTVL.